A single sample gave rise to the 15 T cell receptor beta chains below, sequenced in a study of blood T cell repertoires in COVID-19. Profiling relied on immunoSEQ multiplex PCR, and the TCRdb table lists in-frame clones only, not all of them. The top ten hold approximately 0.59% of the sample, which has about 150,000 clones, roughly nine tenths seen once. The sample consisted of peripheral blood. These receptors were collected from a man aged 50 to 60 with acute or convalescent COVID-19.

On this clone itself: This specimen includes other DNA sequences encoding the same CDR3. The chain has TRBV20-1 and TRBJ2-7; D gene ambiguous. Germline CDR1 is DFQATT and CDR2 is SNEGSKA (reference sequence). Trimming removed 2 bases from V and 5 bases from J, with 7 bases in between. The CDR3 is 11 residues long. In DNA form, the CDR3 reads TGCAGTGCTAGATCTGGCCACGAGCAGTACTTC. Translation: CSARSGHEQYF.

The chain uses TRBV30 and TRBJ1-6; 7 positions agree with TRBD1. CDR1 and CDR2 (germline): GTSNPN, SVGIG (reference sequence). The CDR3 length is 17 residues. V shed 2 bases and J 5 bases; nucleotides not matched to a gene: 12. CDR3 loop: CAWSSGSGQWNNSPLHF. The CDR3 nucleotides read TGTGCCTGGAGTAGCGGTTCGGGACAGTGGAATAATTCACCCCTCCACTTT. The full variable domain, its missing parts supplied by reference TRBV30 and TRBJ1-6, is SQTIHQWPATLVQPVGSPLSLECTVEGTSNPNLYWYRQAAGRGLQLLFYSVGIGQISSEVPQNLSASRPQDRQFILSSKKLLLSDSGFYLCAWSSGSGQWNNSPLHFGNGTRLTVT.

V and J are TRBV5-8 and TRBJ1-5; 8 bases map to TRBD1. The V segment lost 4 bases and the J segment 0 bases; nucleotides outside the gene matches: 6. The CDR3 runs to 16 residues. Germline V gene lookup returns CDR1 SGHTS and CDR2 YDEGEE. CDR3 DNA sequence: TGTGCCAGCAGCCCGGGACAGGTCTATAGCAATCAGCCCCAGCATTTT. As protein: CASSPGQVYSNQPQHF.

CDR3 nucleotides: TGTGCCTGTAGAAGACTAGCGGGGAACAATGAGCAGTTCTTC. Translation gives CACRRLAGNNEQFF. The chain links TRBV28 to TRBJ2-1; 11 bases line up with TRBD2. The trim removed 11 bases at V and 5 bases at J, leaving 8 bases unmatched. Germline-derived CDR1 and CDR2 are MDHEN and SYDVKM. This CDR3 has 14 residues.

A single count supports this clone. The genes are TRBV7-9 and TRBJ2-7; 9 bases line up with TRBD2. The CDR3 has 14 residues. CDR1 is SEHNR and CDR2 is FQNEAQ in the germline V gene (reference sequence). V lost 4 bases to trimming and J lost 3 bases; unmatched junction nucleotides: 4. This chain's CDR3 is CASSSPSGDYEQYF. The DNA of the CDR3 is TGTGCCAGCAGCTCACCTAGCGGGGACTACGAGCAGTACTTC.

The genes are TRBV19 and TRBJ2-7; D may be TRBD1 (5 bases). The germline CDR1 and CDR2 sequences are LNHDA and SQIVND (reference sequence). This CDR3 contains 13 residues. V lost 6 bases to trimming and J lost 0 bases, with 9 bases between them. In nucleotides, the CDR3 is TGTGCCAGTAGGGGCAGGGACTCCTACGAGCAGTACTTC. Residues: CASRGRDSYEQYF.

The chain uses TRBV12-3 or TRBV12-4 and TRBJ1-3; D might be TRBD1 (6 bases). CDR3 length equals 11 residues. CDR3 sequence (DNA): TGTGCTGGGGGCTCCGGAAACACCATATATTTT. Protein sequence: CAGGSGNTIYF.

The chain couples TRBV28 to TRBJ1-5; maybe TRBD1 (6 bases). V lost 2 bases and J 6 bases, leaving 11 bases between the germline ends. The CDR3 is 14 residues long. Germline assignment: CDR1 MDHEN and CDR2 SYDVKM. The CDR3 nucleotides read TGTGCCAGCAGTTTAGGGGGGGCGGGTCAGCCCCAGCATTTT. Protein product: CASSLGGAGQPQHF.

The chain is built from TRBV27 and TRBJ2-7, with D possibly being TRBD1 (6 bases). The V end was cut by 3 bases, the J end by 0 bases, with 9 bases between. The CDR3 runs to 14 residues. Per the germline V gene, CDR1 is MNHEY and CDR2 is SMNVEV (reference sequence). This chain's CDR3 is CASSFTDSSYEQYF. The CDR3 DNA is TGTGCCAGCAGTTTCACGGACAGCTCCTACGAGCAGTACTTC.

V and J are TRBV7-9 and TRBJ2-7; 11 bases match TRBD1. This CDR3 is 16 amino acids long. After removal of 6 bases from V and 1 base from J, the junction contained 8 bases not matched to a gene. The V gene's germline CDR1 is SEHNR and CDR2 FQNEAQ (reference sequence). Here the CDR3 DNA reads TGTGCCAGCAGTTCCACGGGGACAGGGGGTTCCTACGAGCAGTACTTC. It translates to CASSSTGTGGSYEQYF.

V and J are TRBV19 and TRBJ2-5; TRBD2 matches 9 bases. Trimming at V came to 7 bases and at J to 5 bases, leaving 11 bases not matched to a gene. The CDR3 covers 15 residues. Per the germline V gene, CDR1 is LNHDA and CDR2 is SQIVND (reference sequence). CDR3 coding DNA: TGTGCCAGTAAGGTCGGCGCGGGAGGGCCGGAGACCCAGTACTTC. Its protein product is CASKVGAGGPETQYF.

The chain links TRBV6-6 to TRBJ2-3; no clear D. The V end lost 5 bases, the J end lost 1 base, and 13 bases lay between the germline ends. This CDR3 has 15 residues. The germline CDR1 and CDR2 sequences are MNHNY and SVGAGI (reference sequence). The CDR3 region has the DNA TGTGCCAGCAGTCCCGGCAGCGACGGCACAGATACGCAGTATTTT. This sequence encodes CASSPGSDGTDTQYF.

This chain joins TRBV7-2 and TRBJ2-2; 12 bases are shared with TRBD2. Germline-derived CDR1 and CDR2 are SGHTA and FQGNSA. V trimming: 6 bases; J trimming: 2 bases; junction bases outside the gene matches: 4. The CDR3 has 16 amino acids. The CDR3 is CASSTSGGPNTGELFF. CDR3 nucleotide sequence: TGTGCCAGCAGTACTAGCGGGGGGCCCAACACCGGGGAGCTGTTTTTT. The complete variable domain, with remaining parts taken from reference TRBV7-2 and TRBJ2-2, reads GAGVSQSPSNKVTEKGKDVELRCDPISGHTALYWYRQSLGQGLEFLIYFQGNSAPDKSGLPSDRFSAERTGGSVSTLTIQRTQQEDSAVYLCASSTSGGPNTGELFFGEGSRLTVL.

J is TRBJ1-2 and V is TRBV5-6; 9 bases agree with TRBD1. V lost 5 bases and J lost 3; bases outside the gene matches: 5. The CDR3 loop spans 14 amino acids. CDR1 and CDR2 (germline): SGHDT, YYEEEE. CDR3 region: CASRYRTGDYGYTF. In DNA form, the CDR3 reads TGTGCCAGCAGGTACCGGACAGGGGACTATGGCTACACCTTC.

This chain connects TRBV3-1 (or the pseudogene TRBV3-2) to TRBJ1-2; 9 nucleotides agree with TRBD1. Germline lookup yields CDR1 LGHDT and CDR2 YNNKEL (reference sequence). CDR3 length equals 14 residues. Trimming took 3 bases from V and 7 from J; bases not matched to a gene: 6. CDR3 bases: TGTGCCAGCAGCCAGGGACAGGGAGTTGGTGGCTACACCTTC. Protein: CASSQGQGVGGYTF.